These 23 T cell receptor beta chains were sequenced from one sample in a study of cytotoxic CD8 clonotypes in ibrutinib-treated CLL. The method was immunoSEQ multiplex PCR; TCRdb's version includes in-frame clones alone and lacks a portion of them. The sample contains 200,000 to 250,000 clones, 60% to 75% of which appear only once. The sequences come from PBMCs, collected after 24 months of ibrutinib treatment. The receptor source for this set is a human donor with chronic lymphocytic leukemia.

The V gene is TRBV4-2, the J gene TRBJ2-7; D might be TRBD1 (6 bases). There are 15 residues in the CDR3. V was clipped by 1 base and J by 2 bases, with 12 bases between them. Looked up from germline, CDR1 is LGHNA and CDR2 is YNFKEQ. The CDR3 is CASSQAIGGTYEQYF. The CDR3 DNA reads TGTGCCAGCAGCCAAGCGATAGGGGGAACCTACGAGCAGTACTTC.

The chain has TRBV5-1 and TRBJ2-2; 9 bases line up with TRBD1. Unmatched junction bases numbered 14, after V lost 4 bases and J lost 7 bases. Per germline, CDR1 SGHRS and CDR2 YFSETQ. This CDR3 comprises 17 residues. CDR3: CASSRSPGQGIGGELFF. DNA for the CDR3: TGCGCCAGCAGCCGATCTCCGGGACAGGGTATTGGCGGGGAGCTGTTTTTT.

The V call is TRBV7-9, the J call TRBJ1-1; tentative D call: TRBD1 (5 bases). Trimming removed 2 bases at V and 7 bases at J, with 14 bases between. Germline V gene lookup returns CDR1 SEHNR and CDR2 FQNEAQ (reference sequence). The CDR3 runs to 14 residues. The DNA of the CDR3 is TGTGCCAGCAGCTTAAGGGACGGAAAAGTTGAAGCTTTCTTT. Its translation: CASSLRDGKVEAFF.

This CDR3 reads CASSPTSTYEQYF. CDR3 coding DNA: TGTGCCAGCAGTCCGACAAGTACCTACGAGCAGTACTTC. The chain uses TRBV27 and TRBJ2-7; D is unresolved. Germline V gives CDR1 MNHEY, CDR2 SMNVEV (reference sequence). Trimming pared 5 bases from V and 2 bases from J, leaving 10 bases between. CDR3 size: 13 residues.

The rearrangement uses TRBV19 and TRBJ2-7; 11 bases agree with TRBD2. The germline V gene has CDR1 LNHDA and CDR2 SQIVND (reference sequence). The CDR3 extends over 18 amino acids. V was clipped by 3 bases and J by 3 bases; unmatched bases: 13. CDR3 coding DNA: TGTGCCAGTAGTATGAGATCCACTAGCGGGAGTTCCAACTACGAGCAGTACTTC. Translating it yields CASSMRSTSGSSNYEQYF.

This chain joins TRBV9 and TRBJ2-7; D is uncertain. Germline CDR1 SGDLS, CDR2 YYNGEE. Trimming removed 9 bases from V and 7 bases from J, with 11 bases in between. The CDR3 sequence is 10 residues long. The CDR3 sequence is CATPRREQYF. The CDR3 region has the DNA TGTGCCACCCCCCGGAGAGAGCAGTACTTC.

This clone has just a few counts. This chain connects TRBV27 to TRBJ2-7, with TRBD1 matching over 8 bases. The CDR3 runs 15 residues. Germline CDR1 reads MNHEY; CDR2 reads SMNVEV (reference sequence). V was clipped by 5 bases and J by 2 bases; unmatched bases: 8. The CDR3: CASSPGQGPTYEQYF. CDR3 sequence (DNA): TGTGCCAGCAGTCCAGGACAGGGCCCCACCTACGAGCAGTACTTC.

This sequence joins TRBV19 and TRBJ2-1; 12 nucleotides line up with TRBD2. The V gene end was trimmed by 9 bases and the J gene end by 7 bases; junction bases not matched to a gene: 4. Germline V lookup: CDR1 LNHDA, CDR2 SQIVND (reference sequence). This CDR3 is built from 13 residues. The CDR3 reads CASASGRGNEQFF. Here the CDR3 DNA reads TGTGCCAGCGCTAGCGGGAGGGGTAATGAGCAGTTCTTC.

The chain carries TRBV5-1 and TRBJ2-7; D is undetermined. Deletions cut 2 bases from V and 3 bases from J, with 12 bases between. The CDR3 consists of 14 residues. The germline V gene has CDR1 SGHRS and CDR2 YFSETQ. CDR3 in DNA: TGCGCCAGCAGCTTTAGGGTTTCAAGCTACGAGCAGTACTTC. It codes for CASSFRVSSYEQYF.

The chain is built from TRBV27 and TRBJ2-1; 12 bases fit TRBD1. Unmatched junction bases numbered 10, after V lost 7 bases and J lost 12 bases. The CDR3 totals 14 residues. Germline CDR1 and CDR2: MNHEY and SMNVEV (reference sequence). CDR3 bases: TGTGCCAGCACCACCGGGACAGGGGGCTCATGGCAGTTCTTC. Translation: CASTTGTGGSWQFF.

The CDR3 nucleotides read TGTGCCAGTAGTATGGGGAGTGGCAATCAGCCCCAGCATTTT. Its translation: CASSMGSGNQPQHF. This sequence joins TRBV19 and TRBJ1-5; no clear D. This CDR3 spans 14 amino acids. V was trimmed by 3 bases and J by 2 bases, leaving 8 bases between them. Germline V gene data show CDR1 as LNHDA and CDR2 as SQIVND (reference sequence).

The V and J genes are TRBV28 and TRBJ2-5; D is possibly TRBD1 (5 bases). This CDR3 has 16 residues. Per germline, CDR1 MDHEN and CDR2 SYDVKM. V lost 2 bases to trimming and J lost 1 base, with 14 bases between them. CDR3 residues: CASSLEDRHPQETQYF. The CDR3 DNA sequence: TGTGCCAGCAGTTTAGAAGACAGACACCCCCAAGAGACCCAGTACTTC.

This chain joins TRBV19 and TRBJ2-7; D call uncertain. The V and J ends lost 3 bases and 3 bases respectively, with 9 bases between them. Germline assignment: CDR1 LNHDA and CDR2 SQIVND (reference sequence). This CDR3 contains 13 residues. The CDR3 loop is CASSITHNYEQYF. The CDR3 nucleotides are TGTGCCAGTAGTATCACACACAACTACGAGCAGTACTTC.

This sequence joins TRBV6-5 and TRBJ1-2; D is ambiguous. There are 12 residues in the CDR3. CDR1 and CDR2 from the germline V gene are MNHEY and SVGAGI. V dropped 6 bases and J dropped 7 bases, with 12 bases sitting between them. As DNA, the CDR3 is TGTGCCAGCAGGGGCCCGGATCGTGGCTACACCTTC. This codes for CASRGPDRGYTF.

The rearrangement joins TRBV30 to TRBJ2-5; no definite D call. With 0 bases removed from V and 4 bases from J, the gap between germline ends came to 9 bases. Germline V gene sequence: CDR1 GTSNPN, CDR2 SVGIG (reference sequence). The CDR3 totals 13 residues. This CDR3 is CAWSVLSGETQYF. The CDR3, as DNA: TGTGCCTGGAGTGTACTTTCCGGAGAGACCCAGTACTTC.

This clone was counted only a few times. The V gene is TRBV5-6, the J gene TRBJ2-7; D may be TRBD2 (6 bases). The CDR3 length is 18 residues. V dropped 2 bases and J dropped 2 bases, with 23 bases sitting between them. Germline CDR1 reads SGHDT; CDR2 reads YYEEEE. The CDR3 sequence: CASSLVEGWGGATYEQYF. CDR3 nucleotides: TGTGCCAGCAGCTTAGTTGAGGGGTGGGGCGGGGCCACCTACGAGCAGTACTTC.

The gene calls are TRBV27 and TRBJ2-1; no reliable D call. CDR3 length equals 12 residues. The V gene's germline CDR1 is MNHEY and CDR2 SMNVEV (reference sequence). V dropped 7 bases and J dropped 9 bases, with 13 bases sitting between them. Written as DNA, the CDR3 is TGTGCCAGCACCCCCGGCGGCCGTGAGCAGTTCTTC. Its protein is CASTPGGREQFF.

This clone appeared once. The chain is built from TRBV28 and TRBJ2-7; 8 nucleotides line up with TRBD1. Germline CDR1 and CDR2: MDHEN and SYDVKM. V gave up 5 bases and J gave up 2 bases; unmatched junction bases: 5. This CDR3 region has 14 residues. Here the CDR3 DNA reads TGTGCCAGCAGTCCGACAGGGGTCGCCTACGAGCAGTACTTC. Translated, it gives CASSPTGVAYEQYF.

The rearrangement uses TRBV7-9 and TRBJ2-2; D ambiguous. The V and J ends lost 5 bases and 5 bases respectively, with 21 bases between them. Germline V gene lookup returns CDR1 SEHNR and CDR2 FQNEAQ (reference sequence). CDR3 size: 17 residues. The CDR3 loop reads CASSPPPVGAETGELFF. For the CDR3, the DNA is TGTGCCAGCAGCCCCCCCCCTGTGGGCGCGGAAACCGGGGAGCTGTTTTTT.

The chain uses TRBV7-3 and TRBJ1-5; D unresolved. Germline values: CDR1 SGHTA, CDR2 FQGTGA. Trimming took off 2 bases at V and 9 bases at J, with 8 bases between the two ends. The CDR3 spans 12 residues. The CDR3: CASSLGERPQHF. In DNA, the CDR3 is TGTGCCAGCAGCTTAGGAGAACGGCCCCAGCATTTT.

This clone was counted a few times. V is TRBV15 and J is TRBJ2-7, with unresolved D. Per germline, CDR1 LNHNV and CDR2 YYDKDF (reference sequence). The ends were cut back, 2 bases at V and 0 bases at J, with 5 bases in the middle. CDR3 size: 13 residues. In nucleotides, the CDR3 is TGTGCCACCAGCAGATACGGCTCCTACGAGCAGTACTTC. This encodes CATSRYGSYEQYF.

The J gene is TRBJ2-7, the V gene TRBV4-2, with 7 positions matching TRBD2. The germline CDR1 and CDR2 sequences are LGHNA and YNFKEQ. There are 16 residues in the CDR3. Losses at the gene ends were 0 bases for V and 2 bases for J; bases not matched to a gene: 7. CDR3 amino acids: CASSQDVASGPYEQYF. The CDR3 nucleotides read TGTGCCAGCAGCCAAGATGTCGCTAGCGGTCCCTACGAGCAGTACTTC.

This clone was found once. The CDR3 DNA sequence: TGTGCCAGTAGGAGATGGGGGGGAAGCACAGATACGCAGTATTTT. This translates into CASRRWGGSTDTQYF. The chain employs TRBV7-2 and TRBJ2-3; 7 bases map to TRBD2. V lost 9 bases to trimming and J lost 0 bases; unmatched junction nucleotides: 9. Germline loops: CDR1 SGHTA, CDR2 FQGNSA. The CDR3 is made up of 15 amino acids.